A selection of T cell receptor beta chains follows, all from one sample in a study of T cell responses to AZD1222 COVID-19 vaccine. TCRdb keeps only in-frame clones here, not all; method: immunoSEQ multiplex PCR. The sample has under 140,000 clones, about 88% seen once; the top ten hold over 1.5%. The sequences come from peripheral blood, collected on day 0 of AZD1222 vaccination. These receptor sequences come from an adult in good health. Both conserved end residues are part of each CDR3. A D gene is named only where the DNA matches it firmly. Rows give clone size only sometimes, using once, few, many, or a class for an expanded clone.

DNA,CDR3,size,J,D,V
TGTGCCAGCAGCCGGGTTAGTTCCTACGAGCAGTACTTC,CASSRVSSYEQYF,NA,TRBJ2-7,NA,TRBV5-4
TGTGCCAGCAGCCAATACACCCAGGGCACTGAAGCTTTCTTT,CASSQYTQGTEAFF,NA,TRBJ1-1,NA,TRBV14
TGTGCCAGCATCGGGACTAGCGGGGGGGCGTTTGAGCAGTTCTTC,CASIGTSGGAFEQFF,NA,TRBJ2-1,TRBD2,TRBV6-5
TGTGCCAGCAGCTTAGCAGGGACAGGGTTTGTGAACACCATATATTTT,CASSLAGTGFVNTIYF,NA,TRBJ1-3,TRBD1,TRBV7-2
TGCGCCAGCGGGGCACTAGCGGGAGTACCCGGGGAGCTGTTTTTT,CASGALAGVPGELFF,NA,TRBJ2-2,TRBD2,TRBV5-1
TGTGCCAGCGGGGGGGACAGGGTTGAGACCCAGTACTTC,CASGGDRVETQYF,NA,TRBJ2-5,TRBD1,TRBV27
TGTGCCAGTAGTTCCGGGACTAGCGGAAGGTCTGAGCAGTTCTTC,CASSSGTSGRSEQFF,NA,TRBJ2-1,TRBD2,TRBV19
TGTGCCAGCAGCTTGGGACCGCGTTTCGAGCAGTACTTC,CASSLGPRFEQYF,NA,TRBJ2-7,NA,TRBV7-9
TGCGCCAGCAGCTCAGCGGGGGGGCGCCAAGAGACCCAGTACTTC,CASSSAGGRQETQYF,NA,TRBJ2-5,TRBD2,TRBV10-2
TGTGCCACCAGCGGGGGACAGGGGGTCTCCTACGAGCAGTACTTC,CATSGGQGVSYEQYF,NA,TRBJ2-7,TRBD1,TRBV15
TGTGCCAGCAGTTTCGGGGCTCCCGGGCACTATGGCTACACCTTC,CASSFGAPGHYGYTF,NA,TRBJ1-2,NA,TRBV27
TGTGCCAGCACGGAGTTCACTGAAGCTTTCTTT,CASTEFTEAFF,once,TRBJ1-1,NA,TRBV12-3/TRBV12-4
TGTGCCAGCAGCTTAGGAGCGGGGGTCTCTGGAAACACCATATATTTT,CASSLGAGVSGNTIYF,once,TRBJ1-3,NA,TRBV7-9
TGTGCCTGGGACAGGGGGCAGTTTGAGCAGTTCTTC,CAWDRGQFEQFF,NA,TRBJ2-1,TRBD1,TRBV30
TGTGCCAGCAAGGAACTGATCAACACTGAAGCTTTCTTT,CASKELINTEAFF,few,TRBJ1-1,NA,TRBV27
TGTGCCAGCAGTTCCCAGGGGGCAGGAGCCAAAAACATTCAGTACTTC,CASSSQGAGAKNIQYF,NA,TRBJ2-4,TRBD1,TRBV6-5
TGTGCCAGCAGTTACGACAGCTCCTACGAGCAGTACTTC,CASSYDSSYEQYF,NA,TRBJ2-7,NA,TRBV6-5
TGTGCCAGCAGCTTAAATTGGGGTTCCTACGAGCAGTACTTC,CASSLNWGSYEQYF,NA,TRBJ2-7,NA,TRBV11-2
TGTGCCAGCAGCCCCGGAGCGGGGGCCTTTGGGAATGAGCAGTTCTTC,CASSPGAGAFGNEQFF,NA,TRBJ2-1,TRBD2,TRBV3-1/TRBV3-2
TGTGCCTGGAGTCTCAAAGCAGGGAATCAGCCCCAGCATTTT,CAWSLKAGNQPQHF,NA,TRBJ1-5,NA,TRBV30
TGTGCCAGCAGTTCGGCGAGGCCCCAGCATTTT,CASSSARPQHF,NA,TRBJ1-5,NA,TRBV28
TGTGCCAGCAGTTCTCCAGGGGGCAGCTATGGCTACACCTTC,CASSSPGGSYGYTF,NA,TRBJ1-2,TRBD1,TRBV7-9
TGTGCCAGCAGCCCCCGTCGGGTGAGGCGGCAAGAGACCCAGTACTTC,CASSPRRVRRQETQYF,NA,TRBJ2-5,NA,TRBV3-1/TRBV3-2
TGTGCCAGCAGCCAAGATGGTGACAGGGAGGGTGAAAAACTGTTTTTT,CASSQDGDREGEKLFF,NA,TRBJ1-4,TRBD1,TRBV4-2
TGTGCCAGCTGGGGGGAGGCGGGGGGCAATCAGCCCCAGCATTTT,CASWGEAGGNQPQHF,NA,TRBJ1-5,NA,TRBV6-5
TGTGCCAGCAGTGAAATAAGCCAATGGGATGGCTACACCTTC,CASSEISQWDGYTF,NA,TRBJ1-2,NA,TRBV2
TGTGCCAGCTCACCCACACAGGGGGACGGAAACACCATATATTTT,CASSPTQGDGNTIYF,NA,TRBJ1-3,TRBD1,TRBV18
TGTGCCAGCAGCTTTAGGCAGGGTGAGCAATTGGACACTGAAGCTTTCTTT,CASSFRQGEQLDTEAFF,NA,TRBJ1-1,NA,TRBV11-2
TGCGCCAGCAGCTTAAGGGCAGGGAATAATTCACCCCTCCACTTT,CASSLRAGNNSPLHF,NA,TRBJ1-6,NA,TRBV5-1
TGTGCCAGCAGTGAATATGGGCAGATCTCTGGAAACACCATATATTTT,CASSEYGQISGNTIYF,NA,TRBJ1-3,NA,TRBV6-1
TGTGCCAGCAGAGTAGGGATAAGTTTAGCCAAAAACATTCAGTACTTC,CASRVGISLAKNIQYF,NA,TRBJ2-4,NA,TRBV2
TGTGCCAGCAGCGCGACAGGGGACGAGCAGTACTTC,CASSATGDEQYF,few,TRBJ2-7,TRBD1,TRBV7-9
TGTGCCAGCTCCGGCCTCGGTCCTCAGCCCCAGCATTTT,CASSGLGPQPQHF,NA,TRBJ1-5,NA,TRBV7-9
TGTGCCAGCAGCCAAGATCGTCAGGGTACGCAGTATTTT,CASSQDRQGTQYF,once,TRBJ2-3,NA,TRBV14
TGTGCCGCAGGAAGGACAGGGAATGAAAAACTGTTTTTT,CAAGRTGNEKLFF,NA,TRBJ1-4,TRBD1,TRBV19
TGTGCCAGCAGCCAAGAGAGGGGCAGGGGGAACACTGAAGCTTTCTTT,CASSQERGRGNTEAFF,NA,TRBJ1-1,NA,TRBV3-1/TRBV3-2
TGTGCCAGTAGTATCGGAAGGGAACTCTCCTACGAGCAGTACTTC,CASSIGRELSYEQYF,NA,TRBJ2-7,NA,TRBV19
TGCGCCAGCAGCCCGGGCGGGAACACACCTTGGAAGTACTTC,CASSPGGNTPWKYF,NA,TRBJ2-7,NA,TRBV4-1
TGCAGCGTTGTGACACCCAGCCGGCAGTACTTC,CSVVTPSRQYF,NA,TRBJ2-7,NA,TRBV29-1
TGCGCCAGCAGCGGTGGGACAGGGGGTCCAACTGAAGCTTTCTTT,CASSGGTGGPTEAFF,once,TRBJ1-1,TRBD1,TRBV5-1
TGTGCCAGCAGCTTCGGGCAGGGGACAACTAATGAAAAACTGTTTTTT,CASSFGQGTTNEKLFF,NA,TRBJ1-4,NA,TRBV5-8
TGTGCCTGGAGTAACAAGGGTTACGAGCAGTACTTC,CAWSNKGYEQYF,NA,TRBJ2-7,NA,TRBV30
TGTGCCAGTAGTATAGGCGGGACACTACTAAGCTCCTACGAGCAGTACTTC,CASSIGGTLLSSYEQYF,NA,TRBJ2-7,NA,TRBV19
TGTGCCAGCAGCGGGATCCCTAGCGGGGCAGCAGATACGCAGTATTTT,CASSGIPSGAADTQYF,NA,TRBJ2-3,TRBD2,TRBV7-8
TGTGCCAGCAGCTTGGCTGTGAGGACTGAAGCTTTCTTT,CASSLAVRTEAFF,NA,TRBJ1-1,NA,TRBV5-8
TGCGCCAGCAGCTGGGCCCAGGACACTGAAGCTTTCTTT,CASSWAQDTEAFF,NA,TRBJ1-1,NA,TRBV5-1
TGTGCCAGCAGCCAAGTCGACCGGGATGGCTACACCTTC,CASSQVDRDGYTF,NA,TRBJ1-2,NA,TRBV3-1/TRBV3-2
TGTGCCAGCAGCCATCCCCCCAGGACACAGCAACAAGAGACCCAGTACTTC,CASSHPPRTQQQETQYF,NA,TRBJ2-5,NA,TRBV3-1/TRBV3-2
TGCAGCGTCCCGAACCAAGACAGGGACGGGTTCTATGGCTACACCTTC,CSVPNQDRDGFYGYTF,NA,TRBJ1-2,TRBD1,TRBV29-1
TGTGCCAGCAGCGCCGGGACAGGGGGCGAAGCTTTCTTT,CASSAGTGGEAFF,NA,TRBJ1-1,TRBD1,TRBV9
TGTGCCAGCAGCTCGCGACAGGTCCAAAATTCACCCCTCCACTTT,CASSSRQVQNSPLHF,NA,TRBJ1-6,NA,TRBV5-6